Described below is a single T cell receptor beta chain sequence and its context. As an off-target read in a library built for alpha chains, this beta chain has a frequency of little significance. Time point in this sample: blood at routine non-recurrence follow-up after resection. From tumor, nontumor lung or frozen PBMC, whole RNA was taken unsorted for sequencing. The library protocol tagged each TCR cDNA with a unique molecular identifier. TCRdb recomputed calls from the 5' RACE reads with MiXCR, one row per CDR3 protein. Among around 2,500 distinct CDR3 sequences listed, about 54% were seen once. These data originate in a study of spatial heterogeneity in lung cancer. Across the whole study: Two to three years after resection was the median timing of the follow-up PBMC samples, which were sequenced when available. Sequence detection consistently recorded a greater number of beta-chain than alpha-chain sequences.

The CDR3 extends over 15 amino acids. V lost 2 bases to trimming and J lost 0 bases, with 7 bases between them. The input for sequencing was PBMCs, taken at follow-up. The chain links TRBV12-3 or TRBV12-4 to TRBJ2-2; no reliable D call. The clonotype was recovered from a female donor with early-stage non-small cell lung cancer. The CDR3 reads CASSLRPANTGELFF. CDR3 DNA: TGTGCCAGCAGTTTACGGCCGGCGAACACCGGGGAGCTGTTTTTT.